This T cell receptor beta chain was sequenced in a study of blood T cell repertoires in COVID-19 (dated by TCRdb to about 2020). Regarding the complete study: Samples covering the acute and convalescent phases of COVID-19 were provided by collaborators in the United States, Italy and Spain. HLA class I and class II types, where available, came from metadata supplied by the sample provider rather than from assay-based typing. Samples came from the ongoing ImmuneRACE study (first 160 participants) plus 1,254 subjects from 6 global collaborators. Nearly every sample came with metadata listing a de-identified subject ID, COVID-19 status, age in years and sex. The prospective study material was composed of cDNA or gDNA derived from T cells, B-cell-depleted T cells, or PBMCs. The dataset comprised deeply sampled blood TCRbeta repertoires from subjects exposed to, actively infected with, or recovered from COVID-19. The repertoires were made available in a free public database intended to serve as a resource for research on the immune response to SARS-CoV-2.

About this clone: Its antigen is unknown. Base qualities are not provided; no much larger clone lies one nucleotide away.

One collaborating source in Seattle enrolled patients while the patients were actively infected and followed the patients over time throughout the course of disease. Collaborating institutions collected whole blood in K2EDTA tubes following their own protocols. For TCRbeta analysis, collaborators shipped samples in one of three forms: frozen whole blood, isolated PBMCs, or DNA extracted from either of those sample types. Findings and caveats that apply to the study as a whole: The quantity of clinical and demographic metadata differed by source and by participant and was supplied without curation.

From cysteine to phenylalanine, the CDR3 is 15 amino acids long. The DNA shown is the 45-base CDR3, in frame from base 1. V lost 6 bases and J lost 0 bases; the stretch between them is 14 bases long. CDR1 MDHEN and CDR2 SYDVKM were looked up in the germline V gene. TCRbeta CDR3 regions were amplified from genomic DNA by means of the immunoSEQ Assay, a bias-controlled multiplex PCR. Under the source paper's analysis protocol: Nucleated cell counts per sample were estimated from amplification of reference gene primers within the assay. Sequence reads were collapsed and filtered to measure the absolute abundance of every unique TCRbeta CDR3 rearrangement. For each sample, productive Simpson clonality was calculated as the square root of Simpson's diversity index over productive rearrangements. TCRdb's version of the immuneACCESS table is confined to in-frame rearrangements and falls short of the full clone set. An unresolved V gene accounts for under half of the shortfall where checked; the remainder is of unknown origin. V, J and clone size reflect that table, while D and trimming were determined from the DNA. Counted in this sample were about 170,000 clones; 70% to 90% of them appeared once. 11% of the sample is taken by the ten largest.

Sequenced input: peripheral blood. This TCR was sampled from a woman aged 60-75 years with COVID-19, enrolled during active disease. The rearrangement combines TRBV28 with TRBJ1-1, with the D gene too uncertain to name. The DNA reads as follows: TGTGCCAGCAGAATACGAAGAGTACTGAACACTGAAGCTTTCTTT. The translation is CASRIRRVLNTEAFF.